This TCR beta chain stems from a study of blood T cell repertoires in COVID-19. The repertoire was sequenced with immunoSEQ multiplex PCR; TCRdb's copy has only in-frame clones and lacks some. The table lists around 130,000 clones, under 85% of them singletons, with 18% in the top ten. This CDR3 region has 13 residues. The germline gives CDR1 SNHLY, CDR2 FYNNEI. J gave up 3 bases and V 7 bases, and 4 bases lay outside the gene matches. The receptor was derived from a man aged 25-40 years who had recovered from COVID-19. The J gene is TRBJ2-7, the V gene TRBV2; 9 bases align to TRBD1. Sequenced sample: PBMCs or T cells enriched from blood (not recorded which). CDR3 sequence (DNA): TGTGCCAGCAAAACAGGGGGCTTCTACGAGCAGTACTTC. Amino acid sequence: CASKTGGFYEQYF.